This T cell receptor beta chain is from a study of T cell responses to AZD1222 COVID-19 vaccine. Study in general: Pooling of second doses given at about 4 or about 12 weeks was done. Study conclusions and caveats: Seropositive at baseline were only a handful of AZD1222 recipients. The study found vaccine-associated CD4 TCRs spanning spike, dominant at 160-218 and 743-854. Of spike-specific TCRs, nearly half reportedly target regions left unmutated in variants.

On this clone itself: Its specificity is unknown.

Clones were read by immunoSEQ multiplex PCR, and TCRdb kept only the in-frame ones, dropping some. The sample contains under 110,000 clones, roughly nine tenths of which appear only once. This clonotype was obtained from an adult in good health. The starting material was peripheral blood, obtained on day 0 of AZD1222 vaccination.

The CDR3 nucleotides are TGTGCCAGCAGCTTAGCTGCGGCTAGCGGGAGATCTTACGAGCAGTACTTC. Translation: CASSLAAASGRSYEQYF. This sequence joins TRBV7-6 and TRBJ2-7; 10 bases are shared with TRBD2. J gave up 4 bases and V 0 bases, and 9 bases lay outside the gene matches. The CDR3 extends over 17 amino acids. Germline V lookup: CDR1 SGHVS, CDR2 FNYEAQ.